These 21 T cell receptor beta chains share one sample of origin, sequenced in a study of T cell repertoires in cytomegalovirus infection. These TCRs' antigens remain unknown. TCRdb analysed the reads with MiXCR anew, one entry per CDR3 protein. The sample yields around 540,000 distinct CDR3 sequences, 33% seen once. The sample consisted of cultured PBMCs, taken from culture after CMV antigen stimulation. The receptors derive from a human donor in good health (CMV status not recorded). Some clones in this sample may be carry-over from other donors' samples.

This clonotype was recorded a few times. This CDR3 is CAISENVLADTSTDTQYF. In DNA, the CDR3 is TGTGCCATCAGTGAGAATGTTCTAGCGGATACTAGCACAGATACGCAGTATTTT. The rearrangement joins TRBV10-3 to TRBJ2-3; 7 positions match TRBD2. CDR1 and CDR2 from the germline V gene are ENHRY and SYGVKD. V gave up 2 bases and J gave up 0 bases; unmatched junction bases: 11. The CDR3 consists of 18 residues.

The chain carries TRBV9 and TRBJ2-7; 10 positions agree with TRBD2. This CDR3 contains 15 residues. V shed 4 bases, J shed 4 bases, and the junction held 8 bases outside the gene matches. Germline loops: CDR1 SGDLS, CDR2 YYNGEE. The CDR3 loop is CASSPTSGKLYEQYF. DNA for the CDR3: TGTGCCAGCAGCCCCACTAGCGGGAAGCTTTACGAGCAGTACTTC.

The chain joins TRBV11-3 to TRBJ2-2; tentatively, D is TRBD1 or TRBD2 (6 bases each). The V gene lost 7 bases and the J gene lost 2 bases, with 20 bases spanning the gap. CDR1 and CDR2 from the germline V gene are SGHNT and YENEEA. The CDR3 loop spans 17 amino acids. The CDR3 nucleotides read TGTGCCAGCAACCCGGTCGCGGGACAAGTAAACACCGGGGAGCTGTTTTTT. Its protein product is CASNPVAGQVNTGELFF.

This chain connects TRBV19 to TRBJ2-3; TRBD1 agrees at 8 bases. The CDR3 spans 15 residues. The germline V gene encodes CDR1 LNHDA and CDR2 SQIVND (reference sequence). With V trimmed by 3 bases and J by 2 bases, 4 bases remained unmatched. CDR3 protein: CASSMGRGPTDTQYF. The CDR3 DNA follows: TGTGCCAGTAGTATGGGCAGGGGGCCCACAGATACGCAGTATTTT.

The V call is TRBV7-6, the J call TRBJ1-6; TRBD1 is a possible D gene (5 bases). V dropped 1 base and J dropped 10 bases, with 11 bases sitting between them. CDR3 size: 14 residues. Germline CDR1 reads SGHVS; CDR2 reads FNYEAQ. DNA of the CDR3: TGTGCCAGCAGCTTAGAAGGGGCGGGCTCACCCCTCCACTTT. Amino acids: CASSLEGAGSPLHF.

This clonotype was recorded at least ten times. The rearrangement links TRBV7-8 to TRBJ2-3, with TRBD2 matching over 7 bases. The CDR3 runs 16 residues. Germline CDR1 and CDR2: SGHVS and FQNEAQ. The V segment lost 4 bases and the J segment 9 bases; nucleotides outside the gene matches: 16. This CDR3 is CASSYPGVFREETQYF. CDR3 sequence (DNA): TGTGCCAGCAGCTACCCGGGAGTGTTCCGGGAGGAGACGCAGTATTTT.

This clonotype was counted a few times. The chain employs TRBV7-8 and TRBJ2-3; weak D call: TRBD2 (6 bases). Germline V CDR1 and CDR2: SGHVS, FQNEAQ. Deletions cut 5 bases from V and 4 bases from J, with 22 bases between. The CDR3 spans 17 residues. The CDR3 protein is CASSLTKSSVAADTQYF. The CDR3 nucleotides are TGTGCCAGCAGCCTAACAAAAAGTTCGGTAGCGGCAGATACGCAGTATTTT.

This chain joins TRBV7-2 and TRBJ2-2; D unresolved. This CDR3 spans 15 amino acids. V was trimmed by 5 bases and J by 3 bases, leaving 13 bases between them. Germline assignment: CDR1 SGHTA and CDR2 FQGNSA. The CDR3 sequence is CTSSRRVVDTGELFF. CDR3 in DNA: TGTACCAGCAGCCGCCGAGTAGTAGACACCGGGGAGCTGTTTTTT.

The chain couples TRBV4-1 to TRBJ2-1; 11 bases line up with TRBD1. Germline V gene sequence: CDR1 MGHRA, CDR2 YSYEKL. V was clipped by 5 bases and J by 6 bases; unmatched bases: 6. The CDR3 is 15 residues long. The DNA for the CDR3 is TGCGCCAGCAGCTTGCCGGGACAGGGGGTCAATGAGCAGTTCTTC. Translation: CASSLPGQGVNEQFF.

The chain is built from TRBV5-5 and TRBJ1-1; TRBD1 matches 10 bases. V lost 3 bases, J lost 4 bases, and 9 bases stayed unmatched. The CDR3 sequence is 16 residues long. The germline gives CDR1 SGHKS, CDR2 YYEKEE (reference sequence). For the CDR3, the DNA is TGTGCCAGCAGCTACTTCGGACAGGGGGTCGGCACTGAAGCTTTCTTT. Translation gives CASSYFGQGVGTEAFF.

This clonotype was detected only a few times. The chain combines TRBV20-1 with TRBJ2-1; 10 bases match TRBD2. The germline gives CDR1 DFQATT, CDR2 SNEGSKA (reference sequence). The CDR3 extends over 15 amino acids. Trimming cost V 5 bases and J 4 bases; bases outside gene matches: 8. CDR3 sequence (DNA): TGCAGTGCTCTACCCACTAGCGGGATTTACAATGAGCAGTTCTTC. Protein sequence: CSALPTSGIYNEQFF.

This chain uses TRBV12-3 or TRBV12-4 with TRBJ2-2, with D perhaps TRBD2 (5 bases). The germline V and J ends were trimmed by 5 bases and 3 bases, with 10 bases remaining between them. The CDR3 is 14 residues long. CDR3 sequence: CASSPDYYTGELFF. CDR3 sequence (DNA): TGTGCCAGCAGTCCCGACTATTACACCGGGGAGCTGTTTTTT.

The rearrangement links TRBV2 to TRBJ1-1; a possible D gene is TRBD1 (5 bases). The CDR3 consists of 12 residues. V was pared by 4 bases and J by 7 bases, with 10 bases between. The V gene's germline CDR1 is SNHLY and CDR2 FYNNEI. Here the CDR3 DNA reads TGTGCCAGCAGTGTGAGACAGATTGAAGCTTTCTTT. It yields the protein CASSVRQIEAFF.

This clonotype was detected a few times. The J gene is TRBJ2-5, the V gene TRBV11-2, with 8 bases matching TRBD2. V shed 2 bases, J shed 5 bases, and the junction held 7 bases outside the gene matches. The germline V gene encodes CDR1 SGHAT and CDR2 FQNNGV. There are 15 residues in the CDR3. The CDR3, as DNA: TGTGCCAGCAGCTTAACGGGAGGGCCGGGGGAGACCCAGTACTTC. The encoded protein is CASSLTGGPGETQYF.

The chain recombines TRBV15 with TRBJ2-5; 7 bases fit TRBD2. The CDR3 has 14 residues. Per germline, CDR1 LNHNV and CDR2 YYDKDF (reference sequence). Unmatched junction bases numbered 2, after V lost 3 bases and J lost 1 base. As DNA, the CDR3 is TGTGCCACCAGCAGTAAGCGGGGCCAAGAGACCCAGTACTTC. The encoded protein is CATSSKRGQETQYF.

This clonotype occurred once. V usage is TRBV11-2 and J usage is TRBJ2-2, with TRBD1 identical over 8 bases. There are 18 residues in the CDR3. The J segment lost 0 bases and the V segment lost 7 bases, leaving 13 bases of the junction unmatched. Germline CDR1 SGHAT, CDR2 FQNNGV. The CDR3 DNA sequence: TGTGCCAGCACCCCATCCCGGGACAGGTTCGCGAACACCGGGGAGCTGTTTTTT. Translation: CASTPSRDRFANTGELFF.

The V and J genes are TRBV28 and TRBJ1-1; D unclear. Per the germline V gene, CDR1 is MDHEN and CDR2 is SYDVKM. The CDR3 has 12 amino acids. V was pared by 2 bases and J by 9 bases, with 10 bases between. CDR3 protein: CASSLISFKAFF. CDR3 nucleotide sequence: TGTGCCAGCAGTTTAATATCCTTTAAAGCTTTCTTT.

CDR3 coding DNA: TGTGCCAGCAGCCTGGGACCAGATATGTATGGCTACACCTTC. Translated, it gives CASSLGPDMYGYTF. V usage is TRBV7-2 and J usage is TRBJ1-2; weak D call: TRBD1 (5 bases). V was clipped by 5 bases and J by 5 bases, with 15 bases between them. CDR1 SGHTA and CDR2 FQGNSA come from the germline V gene. The CDR3 is 14 amino acids.

This clonotype has more than one count but fewer than ten. The chain recombines TRBV7-2 with TRBJ2-5; D is perhaps TRBD1 (6 bases). The CDR3 contains 15 residues. Trimming removed 5 bases from V and 4 bases from J, with 17 bases in between. Germline V lookup: CDR1 SGHTA, CDR2 FQGNSA. CDR3 amino acids: CASSDLTGAVETQYF. In nucleotides, the CDR3 is TGTGCCAGCAGCGACCTGACAGGAGCGGTAGAGACCCAGTACTTC.

The rearrangement links TRBV6-2 or TRBV6-3 to TRBJ2-2; the D is unclear. CDR1 and CDR2 (germline): MNHEY, SVGEGT. With 6 bases removed from V and 6 bases from J, the gap between germline ends came to 11 bases. The CDR3 totals 13 residues. The CDR3 is CASSNSLAGELFF. The CDR3 DNA follows: TGTGCCAGCAGCAACAGTCTTGCCGGGGAGCTGTTTTTT.

The chain carries TRBV7-9 and TRBJ1-2; 7 bases line up with TRBD1. This CDR3 has 14 amino acids. Trimming removed 9 bases from V and 3 bases from J; junction bases left unmatched: 10. Germline V CDR1 and CDR2: SEHNR, FQNEAQ (reference sequence). The CDR3 DNA reads as TGTGCCAGTCGTAACCCGCAGGGGGACTATGGCTACACCTTC. This gives the protein CASRNPQGDYGYTF.